This record concerns one T cell receptor (beta chain) sequence. Its antigen is currently unknown. The data were taken from a study of T cell responses to AZD1222 COVID-19 vaccine. Whole-study context: Second doses that came at about 4 or about 12 weeks were put together.

The study's findings and limits: White British people made up most donors, females outnumbered males, and clonal diversity was possibly underestimated. Among those given AZD1222, only five or six were seropositive at baseline.

Trimming shortened V by 5 bases and J by 1 base, and 12 bases separated the two germline ends. This CDR3 region has 14 residues. Germline V gene lookup returns CDR1 SGHKS and CDR2 YYEKEE (reference sequence). TCRdb keeps only in-frame clones here, not all; method: immunoSEQ multiplex PCR. The sample holds 140,000 or so clones, about 91% seen once. This receptor was taken from an adult in good health. This sample comprised peripheral blood, obtained on day 0 of AZD1222 vaccination. This chain uses TRBV5-5 with TRBJ1-1; D remains ambiguous. CDR3 coding DNA: TGTGCCAGCAGTTCCGTAGGAGGGAACACTGAAGCTTTCTTT. Residues: CASSSVGGNTEAFF.